The entry below describes one T cell receptor beta chain. Its recognized antigen is unknown. No qualities accompany the bases; no much larger clone lies one base away. The CDR3 runs 14 residues from the cysteine to the phenylalanine. Of the read, only the CDR3 DNA is kept; its 42 bases are in frame from base 1. Reading the germline V gene gives CDR1 SNHLY and CDR2 FYNNEI. V has 3 bases trimmed and J has 3 bases trimmed; junction bases matching no gene number 4. The donors were healthy, HIV-negative adults who had no recently reported acute infections or vaccinations. All donors were Caucasian adults living in Nashville, Tennessee, USA. CD4+ T cells were enriched by magnetic negative selection; naive cells were then positively selected on CD45RA, and the negative fraction formed the memory subset. After blood collection by leukapheresis, PBMCs were isolated using Ficoll-Histopaque density gradient centrifugation and then cryopreserved in the vapor phase of liquid nitrogen. Analytical flow cytometry was used to check the purity and quantity of each magnetically sorted T cell population. Genomic DNA was isolated from each sorted fraction and quantified by UV absorbance on a Nanodrop 2000c.

This entry belongs to a study of shared clonotypes between healthy human individuals (dated by TCRdb to 2018 to 2021). Looking at the study overall: Three men and a couple of women, aged 18 to 49 years, made up the cohort. Per donor, leukapheresis produced somewhere between about 0.94 and 9.5 billion PBMCs. The study deeply sequenced blood TCR repertoires of five healthy adults to estimate repertoire size and the extent of clonotype sharing between individuals. For each donor, three plates each were used for CD4 naive and CD4 memory, two plates were used for CD8 naive, and one plate was used for CD8 memory. To increase sequencing depth and limit assay-specific biases, different laboratories used diverse techniques to prepare libraries and sequence TCR repertoires.

What the work shows at the level of the full study, not this receptor alone: Estimated clonotype richness was generally larger for naive than for memory subsets. The genetic and exposure-history diversity represented was limited by the small number of donors. Even with the large sequencing depth, rarefaction of the sorted-subset datasets indicated that sequencing was incomplete. Sampling was limited to blood, and TCR repertoires in tissue likely differ from TCR repertoires in blood. When a few donors were compared, the shared fraction of clonotypes was 5% to 6.5% for naive CD4, roughly 3.4% for naive CD8, 2% to 2.5% for memory CD4, and less than 0.45% for memory CD8. Compared with non-shared clonotypes, the clonotypes found in all four sorted-subset donors had higher generation probabilities. Pairwise subsampling led to the expectation that sequencing depth would affect the degree of clonotype sharing among donors.

Using the deep immunoSEQ assay, TCR CDR3 regions were amplified from genomic DNA by multiplex PCR. Genomic DNA extracted from each cell subset was distributed evenly over all wells of several immunoSEQ 96-well plates, and each plate served as one replicate. For sorted subsets, 200 to 250 ng of genomic DNA, equivalent to tens of thousands of T cell genomes, went into each replicate PCR. The purified libraries were quantified using a Qubit 3.0 fluorometer, sized with a Bioanalyzer 2100, and then quantified again using the KAPA Library Quantification kit. Each immunoSEQ 96-well plate was sequenced on its own single-read 150-cycle Illumina NextSeq 550 flow cell. Concerning the study's data processing: Because the immunoSEQ output held only junctional sequences and lacked quality scores, the filtering could not match the filtering applied to full-length reads. To assign V/J genes and CDR3, sequences were annotated using PyIR, a Python wrapper for IgBLAST v1.9, with IMGT germline references. Reads were removed for weak V/J assignments (E-value above 1e-6), missing CDR3, stop codons, out-of-frame junctions, or ambiguous translated residues. V3J clonotypes were defined as sequences sharing an identical inferred V gene, J gene, and CDR3 amino acid sequence. Percentage overlap between repertoires was computed as shared unique clonotypes divided by the size of the smaller repertoire. Repertoire richness was assessed with RTK rarefaction, the Chao1 estimator, and Recon v2.1 estimates of unobserved clonotypes. OLGA was used to compute generation probabilities for all TCRbeta clonotypes that the gDNA method yielded from four donors. TCRdb took over this immuneACCESS table, retaining in-frame rearrangements with V and J assigned. Such tables are incomplete; in checked studies, under half of the missing clones stem from an unresolved V gene, and the remainder is unexplained. V, J and clone size derive from that table, while D and trimming were established from the DNA sequence. The sample profile shows more than 1.2 million clones; approximately 98.5% of them were found once. The biggest ten clones account for 0.3% to 0.45% of the sample.

This receptor was identified in a man aged 25-40 years in good health. The chain employs TRBV2 and TRBJ1-1; 7 of the junction bases match TRBD1. Sequencing input: naive CD4+ T cells sorted from blood. The sample's cell subset or site, from its label and the paper: CD45RA+ positively selected. The nucleotide sequence is TGTGCCAGCAGTGACGAGGGGGCGTACACTGAAGCTTTCTTT. This translates into CASSDEGAYTEAFF.